This paragraph covers one TCR beta chain sequence. Its specificity is not known. The data belong to a study of cytomegalovirus exposure and HLA in healthy donors. Whole-study results and caveats: Later, an analysis found that common viral pathogens appeared to be linked with several of the most significant clusters.

Germline values: CDR1 SGDLS, CDR2 YYNGEE. CDR3 length: 13 amino acids. Trimming removed 0 bases from V and 3 bases from J, with 6 bases in between. Primers for the PCR totalled 60 Vbeta and 13 Jbeta. Generated by immunoSEQ multiplex PCR, the TCRdb table keeps only in-frame clones and is missing some. This sample has about 55,000 clones, with 55% to 85% found just once. The genes are TRBV9 and TRBJ2-5, with D uncertain. The clonotype comes from a man between 40 and 49 years old in good health and CMV-seropositive. Source material: PBMCs. The CDR3 loop is CASSVGAEETQYF. CDR3 nucleotide sequence: TGTGCCAGCAGCGTAGGGGCTGAAGAGACCCAGTACTTC.